This T cell receptor (beta chain) was sequenced for a study of human T cells and chemical hapten exposure. Time point reported: patch test 3, about 24 weeks after DPC sensitization. Described treatment: therapeutic diphenylcyclopropenone sensitization with weekly scalp DPC. The V gene lost 3 bases and the J gene lost 4 bases, with 14 bases spanning the gap. CDR3 size: 14 residues. The germline V gene encodes CDR1 SGDLS and CDR2 YYNGEE. TCRdb processed the RACE reads anew with MiXCR; each CDR3 protein has one entry. The sample yields about 190,000 distinct CDR3 sequences, about 22% seen once. V is TRBV9 and J is TRBJ2-7; possible D gene TRBD1, 6 bases. The starting material was whole blood, obtained in connection with sensitization to the hapten diphenylcyclopropenone (DPC). This sequence originates from a woman aged 40-49 years with alopecia areata. Some clones in this sample may be carry-over from other donors' samples. CDR3: CASSATGTYYEQYF. CDR3 coding DNA: TGTGCCAGCAGCGCGACCGGGACATATTACGAGCAGTACTTC.